This T cell receptor beta chain was obtained from a study of tumor-infiltrating lymphocytes in primary liver carcinoma. On the study more broadly: Tumors were staged T1-T3 N0M0 and measured roughly 4 to 10 cm across. Sample yields of productive TCRbeta reads, ranging from roughly 3.65 to 7.5 million, were similar across tissue types.

The table lists this clonotype with a few counts. Its antigen is unidentified. One end of the junction varies from germline; a read error may be responsible. Unsorted bulk tissue of roughly 20-34 mg yielded co-extracted RNA and DNA. Primary liver carcinomas in the patients were surgically resected. With a constant-region primer, TCR beta cDNA was made from approximately 520 ng of total RNA. ARM-PCR was slightly modified, and three nested multiplex PCR rounds with it gave rise to the TCR beta libraries. TRBV1-TRBV30 forward primers and a C-beta reverse primer were used in the first two PCR rounds, which each ran for nine to ten cycles. Each CDR3 protein is one row after TCRdb ran MiXCR on the multiplex PCR reads. The sample holds roughly 120,000 distinct CDR3 sequences, roughly three fifths seen once. The germline gives CDR1 MNHNS, CDR2 SASEGT. The CDR3 length is 14 residues. Study-wide results and limits: It was in tumors, not blood, that the top-250-clone fraction was significantly higher (p = 0.039).

The TCR was taken from a woman aged 60 to 75 with primary liver carcinoma and hepatitis B virus infection. The specimen sequenced was liver tumor tissue from sampling region 1. Stated subset: tumor region T1, superior pole. The gene calls are TRBV6-1 and TRBJ2-3; 8 bases line up with TRBD1. Here the CDR3 reads CASSVRQGLDMQYF. CDR3 bases: TGTGCCAGCAGTGTCAGACAGGGGTTAGATATGCAGTATTTT.